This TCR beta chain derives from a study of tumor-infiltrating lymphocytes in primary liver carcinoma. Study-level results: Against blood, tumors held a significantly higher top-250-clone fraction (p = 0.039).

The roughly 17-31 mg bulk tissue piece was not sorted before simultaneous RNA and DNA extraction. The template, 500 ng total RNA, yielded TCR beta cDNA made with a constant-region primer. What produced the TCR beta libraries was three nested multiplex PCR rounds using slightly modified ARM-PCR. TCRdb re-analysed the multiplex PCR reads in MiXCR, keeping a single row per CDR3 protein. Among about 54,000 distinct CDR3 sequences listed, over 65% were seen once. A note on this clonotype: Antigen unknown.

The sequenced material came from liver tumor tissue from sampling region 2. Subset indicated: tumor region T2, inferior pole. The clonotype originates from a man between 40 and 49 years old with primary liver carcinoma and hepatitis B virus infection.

In DNA, the CDR3 is TGTGCCAGCAGTTCCGGCTATAAGCAGTACTTC. Its translation is CASSSGYKQYF. The chain employs TRBV12-3 or TRBV12-4 and TRBJ2-7; D not certain. Between the trimmed V and J ends, which lost 4 bases and 8 bases, there was a span of 9 bases. This CDR3 comprises 11 residues.